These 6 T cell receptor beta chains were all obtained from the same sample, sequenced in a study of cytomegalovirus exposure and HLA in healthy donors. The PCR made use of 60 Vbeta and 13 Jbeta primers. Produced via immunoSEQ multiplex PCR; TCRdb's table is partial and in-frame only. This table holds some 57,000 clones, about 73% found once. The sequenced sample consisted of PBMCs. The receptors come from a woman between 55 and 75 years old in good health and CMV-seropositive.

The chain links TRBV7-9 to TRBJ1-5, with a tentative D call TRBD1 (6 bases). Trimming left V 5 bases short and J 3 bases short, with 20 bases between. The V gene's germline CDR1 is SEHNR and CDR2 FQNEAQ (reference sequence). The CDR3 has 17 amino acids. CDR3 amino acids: CASSPDPGRGFNQPQHF. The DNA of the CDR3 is TGTGCCAGCAGCCCTGACCCGGGAAGGGGGTTCAATCAGCCCCAGCATTTT.

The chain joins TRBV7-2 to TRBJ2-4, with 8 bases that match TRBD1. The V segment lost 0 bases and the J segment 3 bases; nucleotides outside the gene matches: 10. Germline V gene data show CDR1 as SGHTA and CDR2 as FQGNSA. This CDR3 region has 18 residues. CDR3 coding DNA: TGTGCCAGCAGCTTAGCGAGGGCAGGGGGCTTAGTCAAAAACATTCAGTACTTC. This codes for CASSLARAGGLVKNIQYF.

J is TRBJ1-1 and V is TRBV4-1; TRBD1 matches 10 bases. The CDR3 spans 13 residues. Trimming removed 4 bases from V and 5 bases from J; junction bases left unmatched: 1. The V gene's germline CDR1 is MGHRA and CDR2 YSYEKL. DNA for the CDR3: TGCGCCAGCAGCCCGGACAGGGGGACTGAAGCTTTCTTT. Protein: CASSPDRGTEAFF.

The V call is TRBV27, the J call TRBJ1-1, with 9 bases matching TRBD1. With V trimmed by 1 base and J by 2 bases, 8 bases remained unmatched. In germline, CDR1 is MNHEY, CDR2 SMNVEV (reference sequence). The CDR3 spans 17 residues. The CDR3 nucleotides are TGTGCCAGCAGTTTATTATCGGGACAGGGCCTAAACACTGAAGCTTTCTTT. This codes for CASSLLSGQGLNTEAFF.

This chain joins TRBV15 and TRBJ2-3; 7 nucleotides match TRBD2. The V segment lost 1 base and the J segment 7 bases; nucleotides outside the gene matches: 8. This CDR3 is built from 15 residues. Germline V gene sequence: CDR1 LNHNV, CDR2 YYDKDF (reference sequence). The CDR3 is CATSRGTWGGNTQYF. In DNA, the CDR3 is TGTGCCACCAGCAGAGGCACGTGGGGGGGGAATACGCAGTATTTT.

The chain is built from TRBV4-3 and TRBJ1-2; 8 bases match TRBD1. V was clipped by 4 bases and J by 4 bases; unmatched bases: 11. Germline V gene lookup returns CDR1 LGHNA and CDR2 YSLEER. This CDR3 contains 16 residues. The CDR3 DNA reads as TGCGCCAGCAGCCTCCCCCCGCAGGGGGCTCCCTATGGCTACACCTTC. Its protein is CASSLPPQGAPYGYTF.